This T cell receptor beta chain is from a study of T cells expressing NK-cell markers. TCRdb reprocessed the 5' RACE reads, with one entry per CDR3 protein and no DNA. The sample totals roughly 350,000 distinct CDR3 sequences; its top ten clones hold 5.2%. CDR3 length: 13 amino acids. The sequenced sample was blood T cells: a sorted CD56 or NKG2C T cell subset, CD4+ or CD8+ T cells, or bulk PBMC T cells (not recorded which). The J gene is TRBJ1-1, the V gene TRBV12-3 or TRBV12-4; absent DNA, TCRdb's TRBD1 call cannot be checked. The receptor was derived from a man between 18 and 69 years old in good health. CDR3 amino acids: CASRGGRFTEAFF.